These T cell receptor beta chains were read from a single sample in a study of read filtering for tumor transcriptome and immune sequencing. TCRdb re-called the reads with MiXCR, one entry per CDR3 protein. Here the sample spans about 5,700 distinct CDR3 sequences, 20% being singletons. The specimen was a population of CD138-negative cells sorted from bone marrow. The receptor set was obtained from a donor at least 40 years old with multiple myeloma. Each CDR3 is given without its conserved first and last residue.

>TRBV5-1
ASKGRVLREQY
>TRBV3-1
ASSPLAGGTQETQY
>TRBV7-9
ASSRDRRSGANVLT
>TRBV20-1
SASLLDYSPLH
>TRBV7-3
ASSMFPLPTDTQY
>TRBV3-1
ASRLAPSTDTQY
>TRBV2
ASPEGDSTDTQY
>TRBV3-1
ASSQESHTGELF
>TRBV24-1
ATSEGGSSEKLF
>TRBV29-1
SVDRAKTQY
>TRBV15
ATSGYRDGETQY
>TRBV14
ASSPGLAGMSYNEQF
>TRBV7-2
ASSNGLSPNEQF
>TRBV20-1
SARQAVGANEKLF
>TRBV6-1
ASTTTGNTIY
>TRBV11-2
ASSLNNRGGAADTQY
>TRBV6-1
ASRRTFATNEKLS
>TRBV30
AWRPGQKLQETQY
>TRBV30
VWSVYSNQPQH
>TRBV7-8
ASSLWPQETQY
>TRBV19
ASSLSDRSFQPQH
>TRBV7-9
ASSLVTTGTELAF
>TRBV20-1
SARQGPDTQY
>TRBV2
ASSEKVVNHEQF
>TRBV5-4
ASSSQRDTDTQY
>TRBV28
ASSLTVLGELF
>TRBV12-3/TRBV12-4
ASSPDPRSYNEQF
>TRBV4-2
ASSSYGNLNEQF
>TRBV30
AWSAGGIGGSGETQY
>TRBV29-1
SARLAGNYNEQF
>TRBV29-1
SVEVLPGTGTLTTYGYT
>TRBV6-2/TRBV6-3
ASRTSFNEQF
>TRBV4-2
ASSQDLEGLAGGRQY
>TRBV28
ASAGGSGANVLT
>TRBV29-1
SGTKGNTIY
>TRBV19
ASTPDRRNYGYT
>TRBV5-5
ASSLNFGRDGEKRF
>TRBV7-9
ASSSSGLRGETQY
>TRBV29-1
SVSYGQGDEKRF
>TRBV5-4
ASSFRSGTDGNEQF
>TRBV20-1
SRGCNQPQH
>TRBV5-6
ASSNQGLEF
>TRBV20-1
SATSSNQPQH